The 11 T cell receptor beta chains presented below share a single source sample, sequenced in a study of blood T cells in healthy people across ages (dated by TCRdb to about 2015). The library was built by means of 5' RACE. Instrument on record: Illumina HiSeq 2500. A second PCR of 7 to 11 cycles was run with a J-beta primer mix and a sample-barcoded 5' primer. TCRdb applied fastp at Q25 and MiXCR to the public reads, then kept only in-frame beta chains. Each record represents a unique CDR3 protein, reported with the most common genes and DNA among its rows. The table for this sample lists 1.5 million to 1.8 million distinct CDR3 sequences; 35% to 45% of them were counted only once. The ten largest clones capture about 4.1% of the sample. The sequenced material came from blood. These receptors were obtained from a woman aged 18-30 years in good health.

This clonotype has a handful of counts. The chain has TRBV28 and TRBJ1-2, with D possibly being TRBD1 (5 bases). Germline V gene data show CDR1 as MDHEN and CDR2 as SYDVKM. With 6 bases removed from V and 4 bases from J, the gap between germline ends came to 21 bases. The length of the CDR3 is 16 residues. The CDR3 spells CASSGGGTPRVYGYTF. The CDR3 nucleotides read TGTGCCAGCAGCGGGGGTGGGACTCCTCGCGTCTATGGCTACACCTTC.

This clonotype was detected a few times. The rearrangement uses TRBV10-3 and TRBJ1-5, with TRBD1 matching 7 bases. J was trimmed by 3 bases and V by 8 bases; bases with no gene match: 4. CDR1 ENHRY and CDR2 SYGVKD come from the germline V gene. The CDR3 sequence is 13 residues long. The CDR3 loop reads CAISDRANQPQHF. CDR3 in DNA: TGTGCCATCTCCGACAGGGCCAATCAGCCCCAGCATTTT.

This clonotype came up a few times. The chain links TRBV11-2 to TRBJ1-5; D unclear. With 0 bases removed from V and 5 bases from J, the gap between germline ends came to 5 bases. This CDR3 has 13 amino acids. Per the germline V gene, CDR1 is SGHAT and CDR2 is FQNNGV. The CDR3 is CASSLDTYQPQHF. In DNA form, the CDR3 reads TGTGCCAGCAGCTTAGATACATATCAGCCCCAGCATTTT.

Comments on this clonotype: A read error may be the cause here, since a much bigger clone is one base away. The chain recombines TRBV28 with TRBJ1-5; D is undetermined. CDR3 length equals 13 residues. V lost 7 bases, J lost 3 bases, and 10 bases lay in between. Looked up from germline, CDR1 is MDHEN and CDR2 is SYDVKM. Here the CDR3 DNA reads TGTGCCAGCAAGGCAGCGGTCAATCAGCCCCAGCATTTT. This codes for CASKAAVNQPQHF.

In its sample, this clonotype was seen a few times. CDR3 DNA sequence: TGTGCCAGCAGAGCGACAGGGTGGTTGGACGGAGATACGCAGTATTTT. Residues: CASRATGWLDGDTQYF. The chain carries TRBV27 and TRBJ2-3, with 7 bases matching TRBD1. Trimming removed 6 bases from V and 5 bases from J; junction bases left unmatched: 14. The CDR3 length is 16 residues. Germline assignment: CDR1 MNHEY and CDR2 SMNVEV (reference sequence).

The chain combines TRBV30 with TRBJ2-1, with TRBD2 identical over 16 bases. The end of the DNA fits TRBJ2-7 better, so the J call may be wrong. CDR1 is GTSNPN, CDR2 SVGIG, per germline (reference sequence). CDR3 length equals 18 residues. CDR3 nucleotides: TGTGCCTGGACTAGGGGACTAGCGGGAGGGCCCTCCTACAATGAGCAGTACTTC. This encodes CAWTRGLAGGPSYNEQYF.

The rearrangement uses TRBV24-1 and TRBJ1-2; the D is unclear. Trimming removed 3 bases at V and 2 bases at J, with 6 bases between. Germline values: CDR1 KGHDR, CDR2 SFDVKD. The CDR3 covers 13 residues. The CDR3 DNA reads TGTGCCACCAGTGATAGGCAGAACTATGGCTACACCTTC. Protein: CATSDRQNYGYTF.

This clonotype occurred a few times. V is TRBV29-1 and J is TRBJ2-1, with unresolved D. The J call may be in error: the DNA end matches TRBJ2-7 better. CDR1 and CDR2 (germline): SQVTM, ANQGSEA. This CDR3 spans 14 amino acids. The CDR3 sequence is CSVERKLAYNEQYF. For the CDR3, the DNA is TGCAGCGTTGAACGGAAGCTTGCATACAATGAGCAGTACTTC.

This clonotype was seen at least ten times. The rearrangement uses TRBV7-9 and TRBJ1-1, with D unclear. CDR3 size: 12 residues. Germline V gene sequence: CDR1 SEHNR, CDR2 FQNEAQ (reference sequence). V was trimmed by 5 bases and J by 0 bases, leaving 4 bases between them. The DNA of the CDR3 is TGTGCCAGCAGCGCGATGAACACTGAAGCTTTCTTT. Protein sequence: CASSAMNTEAFF.

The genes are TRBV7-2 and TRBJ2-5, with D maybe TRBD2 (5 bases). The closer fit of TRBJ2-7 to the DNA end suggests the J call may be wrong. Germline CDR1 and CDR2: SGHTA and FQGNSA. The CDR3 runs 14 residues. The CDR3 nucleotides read TGTGCCAGCAGCGCTCCCGCTAGCCCCTCCGAGCAGTACTTC. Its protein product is CASSAPASPSEQYF.

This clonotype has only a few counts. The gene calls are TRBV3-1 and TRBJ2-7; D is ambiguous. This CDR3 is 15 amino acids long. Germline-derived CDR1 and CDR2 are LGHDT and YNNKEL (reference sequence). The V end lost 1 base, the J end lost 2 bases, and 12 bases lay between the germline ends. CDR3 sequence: CASSQAKQTTYEQYF. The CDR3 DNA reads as TGTGCCAGCAGCCAAGCCAAACAGACAACCTACGAGCAGTACTTC.